This T cell receptor (beta chain) was profiled in a study of human T cells and chemical hapten exposure. Looking at the study overall: Slight differences in pooled library volume were the main source of varying TCR yields across samples.

During construction of the library, unique molecular identifiers were attached to individual cDNA molecules for quantitative, reproducible TCR counting. In the study's own analysis: Samples contained a median of approximately 100,000 TCRs, with a range of roughly 20,000 to 700,000. From the RACE reads, TCRdb called clonotypes with MiXCR, one entry per CDR3 protein. These V and J calls originate from TCRdb's pipeline instead of the authors' own analysis. The repertoire holds 60,000 to 90,000 distinct CDR3 sequences, with around 9.3% as singletons. Indicated time point: healthy volunteer bleed at 6 weeks. Unfractionated whole blood yielded the extracted total RNA. Remarks on this clonotype: Antigen unknown.

Overall study findings and caveats: No shift was seen in TCRs above 1 in 1000 frequency with DPC sensitization.

The CDR3 totals 15 residues. The V gene lost 3 bases and the J gene lost 1 base, with 13 bases spanning the gap. From germline, CDR1 is SGHDT and CDR2 YYEEEE. V gene TRBV5-6 combines with J gene TRBJ1-1, with a weak D call TRBD1 (5 bases). Specimen: whole blood. The TCR comes from a female donor in good health. Some clones in this sample may be carry-over from other donors' samples. The CDR3 region is CASSWREGRNTEAFF. CDR3 DNA: TGTGCCAGCAGCTGGAGGGAGGGGAGGAACACTGAAGCTTTCTTT.